This T cell receptor beta chain comes out of a study of cytomegalovirus exposure and HLA in healthy donors. The overall study: Prior work identified some 120 million unique TCR beta sequences in roughly 190 million T cells. Notes on the study in general: Later analysis suggested most CMV-associated TCR beta chains were HLA-restricted. Several of the most significant clusters appeared, in a later analysis, to be linked to common viral pathogens.

On this clone itself: Its antigen remains unidentified.

The V segment lost 7 bases and the J segment 1 base; nucleotides outside the gene matches: 6. This CDR3 region has 14 residues. Germline CDR1 reads SQVTM; CDR2 reads ANQGSEA. Donors consisted of healthy bone marrow donors. A multiplex PCR was run with 60 Vbeta primers and 13 Jbeta primers. Clones were read by immunoSEQ multiplex PCR, and TCRdb kept only the in-frame ones, dropping some. The sample records approximately 100,000 clones, around 73% being singletons. This TCR was recovered from a man aged 40-49 years in good health and CMV-seronegative. Input material: PBMCs. V usage is TRBV29-1 and J usage is TRBJ2-2, with TRBD1 matching 7 bases. As DNA, the CDR3 is TGCAGCGGATTCCGGGACAGGAACACCGGGGAGCTGTTTTTT. It encodes CSGFRDRNTGELFF.